This T cell receptor (beta chain) stems from a study of molecular identifiers for immune sequencing clone quantification. With 10%, 30% or 50% of RNA, roughly 18,000 to 1,100,000 naive CD8 T cells were sequenced. A CD8+CD4-CCR7+CD45RA+ gate was used to sort naive CD8 T cells. TCRdb used MiXCR to reprocess the PCR reads, holding one entry per CDR3 protein. Of approximately 680,000 distinct CDR3 sequences listed, about 25% are singletons. This clonotype was observed many times. Germline V gives CDR1 MDHEN, CDR2 SYDVKM. V dropped 11 bases and J dropped 5; count of bases not matched to a gene: 16. There are 15 residues in the CDR3.

Material: naive CD8+ T cells from blood, with Jurkat cell RNA spiked in. Regarding subset: FACS-sorted CD8+CD4-CCR7+CD45RA+ naive T cells. V gene TRBV28 combines with J gene TRBJ2-5, with 8 bases aligning to TRBD2. The origin of this receptor is a human donor in good health. Some libraries in this study had Jurkat cell RNA spiked in. CDR3: CALGRGAGLEETQYF. DNA for the CDR3: TGTGCCCTCGGGAGGGGGGCAGGGTTAGAGGAGACCCAGTACTTC.